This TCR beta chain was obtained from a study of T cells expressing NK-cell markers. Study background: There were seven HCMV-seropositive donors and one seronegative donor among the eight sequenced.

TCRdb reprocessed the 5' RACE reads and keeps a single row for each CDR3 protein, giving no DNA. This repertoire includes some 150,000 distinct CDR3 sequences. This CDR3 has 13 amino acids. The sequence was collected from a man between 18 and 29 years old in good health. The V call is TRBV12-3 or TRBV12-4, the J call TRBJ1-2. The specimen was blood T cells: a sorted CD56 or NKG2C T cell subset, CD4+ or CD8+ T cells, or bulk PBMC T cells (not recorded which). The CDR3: CASILTDNYGYTF.